This entry lists 25 T cell receptor beta chains sequenced from one sample in a study of T cell responses to AZD1222 COVID-19 vaccine. Assay used: immunoSEQ multiplex PCR; TCRdb lists only in-frame clones, some missing. The sample comprises 110,000 to 150,000 clones, 80% to 95% of which are singletons, and less than 4.5% rests with the top ten. The input for sequencing was peripheral blood, taken on day 0 of AZD1222 vaccination. These receptors all stem from an adult in good health.

This chain links TRBV28 with TRBJ2-7, with 7 bases matching TRBD2. Germline CDR1 and CDR2: MDHEN and SYDVKM. The CDR3 is 15 residues long. Trimming cost V 8 bases and J 3 bases; bases outside gene matches: 13. The CDR3 region is CASVGGDGGYYEQYF. DNA of the CDR3: TGTGCCAGCGTTGGGGGGGACGGGGGTTACTACGAGCAGTACTTC.

The chain employs TRBV5-1 and TRBJ1-3, with TRBD1 identical over 8 bases. The CDR3 has 16 amino acids. Trimming took 0 bases from V and 0 from J; bases not matched to a gene: 2. Germline CDR1 and CDR2: SGHRS and YFSETQ. The CDR3 is CASSLAGQASGNTIYF. The DNA for the CDR3 is TGCGCCAGCAGCTTGGCGGGACAGGCCTCTGGAAACACCATATATTTT. Full variable domain (outside the CDR3, taken from reference TRBV5-1 and TRBJ1-3): KAGVTQTPRYLIKTRGQQVTLSCSPISGHRSVSWYQQTPGQGLQFLFEYFSETQRNKGNFPGRFSGRQFSNSRSEMNVSTLELGDSALYLCASSLAGQASGNTIYFGEGSWLTVV.

V is TRBV25-1 and J is TRBJ2-2, with no clear D. V gave up 7 bases and J gave up 0 bases, with 9 bases separating them. This CDR3 contains 14 residues. Germline V gene sequence: CDR1 MGHDK, CDR2 SYGVNS. CDR3 nucleotides: TGTGCCAGCACCGGACGGACGAACACCGGGGAGCTGTTTTTT. The encoded protein is CASTGRTNTGELFF.

The V gene is TRBV18, the J gene TRBJ1-6, with TRBD1 matching 8 bases. The J segment lost 10 bases and the V segment lost 4 bases, leaving 6 bases of the junction unmatched. From germline, CDR1 is KGHSH and CDR2 LQKENI. The CDR3 is 14 amino acids. CDR3 residues: CASSQDRVGSPLHF. The CDR3 nucleotides read TGTGCCAGCTCACAGGACAGGGTTGGATCACCCCTCCACTTT.

This chain uses TRBV5-4 with TRBJ2-7; 12 nucleotides match TRBD2. This CDR3 has 15 amino acids. Germline CDR1 SGHNT, CDR2 YYREEE (reference sequence). V trimming: 5 bases; J trimming: 4 bases; junction bases outside the gene matches: 7. The CDR3 coding sequence is TGTGCCAGCAGTCTAGCGGGAGGGCTTCGGTACGAGCAGTACTTC. It codes for CASSLAGGLRYEQYF.

The chain recombines TRBV7-2 with TRBJ2-7; 10 bases map to TRBD2. V was clipped by 5 bases and J by 4 bases; unmatched bases: 11. Germline CDR1 reads SGHTA; CDR2 reads FQGNSA. CDR3 length equals 16 residues. CDR3 bases: TGTGCCAGCAGCGGAATGACTAGCGGGCGACCATACGAGCAGTACTTC. It translates to CASSGMTSGRPYEQYF.

The V and J genes are TRBV19 and TRBJ1-5, with 8 bases matching TRBD1. V gave up 0 bases and J gave up 7 bases; unmatched junction bases: 5. Germline CDR1 is LNHDA and CDR2 is SQIVND (reference sequence). The CDR3 is made up of 15 amino acids. CDR3 DNA sequence: TGTGCCAGTAGTATAGAGGACAGGGTTCGACAGCCCCAGCATTTT. This gives the protein CASSIEDRVRQPQHF.

This chain links TRBV6-1 with TRBJ2-7; a possible D gene is TRBD2 (6 bases). Per germline, CDR1 MNHNS and CDR2 SASEGT. CDR3 length equals 18 residues. V lost 0 bases and J 4 bases, leaving 22 bases between the germline ends. CDR3 residues: CASSEAHLTGGTLYEQYF. Here the CDR3 DNA reads TGTGCCAGCAGTGAAGCCCATCTAACCGGCGGGACGCTATACGAGCAGTACTTC.

This chain joins TRBV4-1 and TRBJ2-7; 9 bases are a match to TRBD1. The V gene's germline CDR1 is MGHRA and CDR2 YSYEKL. CDR3 length: 14 amino acids. Trimming at V came to 1 base and at J to 3 bases, leaving 1 base not matched to a gene. CDR3 residues: CASSQVTGGYEQYF. CDR3 bases: TGCGCCAGCAGCCAAGTGACAGGGGGCTACGAGCAGTACTTC.

The chain has TRBV30 and TRBJ2-7; maybe TRBD2 (5 bases). V was shortened by 3 bases and J by 2 bases, with 8 bases between the two germline ends. The CDR3 spans 12 residues. CDR1 is GTSNPN, CDR2 SVGIG, per germline (reference sequence). The CDR3: CAWSHGTYEQYF. Here the CDR3 DNA reads TGTGCCTGGAGCCACGGGACCTACGAGCAGTACTTC. Based on the CDR3 plus reference TRBV30 and TRBJ2-7, the full variable domain is SQTIHQWPATLVQPVGSPLSLECTVEGTSNPNLYWYRQAAGRGLQLLFYSVGIGQISSEVPQNLSASRPQDRQFILSSKKLLLSDSGFYLCAWSHGTYEQYFGPGTRLTVT.

The chain has TRBV7-3 and TRBJ2-3; 10 nucleotides line up with TRBD1. Trimming at V came to 0 bases and at J to 1 base, leaving 4 bases not matched to a gene. The germline V gene has CDR1 SGHTA and CDR2 FQGTGA. CDR3 length: 17 amino acids. The CDR3 loop is CASSLTGTGAGTDTQYF. CDR3 coding DNA: TGTGCCAGCAGCTTAACGGGGACAGGGGCGGGCACAGATACGCAGTATTTT.

V usage is TRBV9 and J usage is TRBJ1-1; TRBD1 aligns across 7 bases. CDR1 SGDLS and CDR2 YYNGEE come from the germline V gene. This CDR3 is 14 amino acids long. V lost 3 bases and J lost 7; bases outside the gene matches: 9. DNA for the CDR3: TGTGCCAGCAGCGGCCGGACAGGTAGTTATGAAGCTTTCTTT. Its protein product is CASSGRTGSYEAFF.

The V and J genes are TRBV27 and TRBJ2-1; TRBD1 is a possible D gene (5 bases). Germline V CDR1 and CDR2: MNHEY, SMNVEV (reference sequence). The CDR3 length is 13 residues. The V gene lost 8 bases and the J gene lost 6 bases, with 14 bases spanning the gap. In nucleotides, the CDR3 is TGTGCCAGCTCCAACACAGGCCGCAATGAGCAGTTCTTC. As protein: CASSNTGRNEQFF.

This chain joins TRBV4-1 and TRBJ1-5; D not resolved. The CDR3 loop spans 13 amino acids. V was shortened by 4 bases and J by 7 bases, with 11 bases between the two germline ends. Germline CDR1 MGHRA, CDR2 YSYEKL. For the CDR3, the DNA is TGCGCCAGCAGCCCCCCCCTGGGGCAGCCCCAGCATTTT. Translating gives CASSPPLGQPQHF.

The chain employs TRBV7-2 and TRBJ2-1, with TRBD1 as a possible D gene (6 bases). CDR3 length: 16 amino acids. From germline, CDR1 is SGHTA and CDR2 FQGNSA. V lost 5 bases and J 9 bases, leaving 23 bases between the germline ends. The CDR3, as DNA: TGTGCCAGCAGCGCACAACCAGGGGATCCCTGGACTGAGCAGTTCTTC. Amino acid sequence: CASSAQPGDPWTEQFF.

The J gene is TRBJ1-1, the V gene TRBV5-1; D is uncertain. The CDR3 totals 14 residues. Germline V gene data show CDR1 as SGHRS and CDR2 as YFSETQ. V lost 4 bases, J lost 6 bases, and 16 bases lay in between. As DNA, the CDR3 is TGCGCCAGCAGCGGGTCGGTACTGTGGGCTGAAGCTTTCTTT. Protein product: CASSGSVLWAEAFF. Together with reference TRBV5-1 and TRBJ1-1, the CDR3 gives the full variable domain: KAGVTQTPRYLIKTRGQQVTLSCSPISGHRSVSWYQQTPGQGLQFLFEYFSETQRNKGNFPGRFSGRQFSNSRSEMNVSTLELGDSALYLCASSGSVLWAEAFFGQGTRLTVV.

The gene calls are TRBV14 and TRBJ2-2; D perhaps matches TRBD1 (6 bases). Trimming cost V 4 bases and J 1 base, with 13 bases left between them. CDR3 length equals 16 residues. Germline V gene lookup returns CDR1 SGHDN and CDR2 FVKESK. The CDR3 is CASSLRPGQNTGELFF. The CDR3 DNA reads as TGTGCCAGCAGCCTAAGACCGGGACAGAACACCGGGGAGCTGTTTTTT. Based on the CDR3 plus reference TRBV14 and TRBJ2-2, the full variable domain is EAGVTQFPSHSVIEKGQTVTLRCDPISGHDNLYWYRRVMGKEIKFLLHFVKESKQDESGMPNNRFLAERTGGTYSTLKVQPAELEDSGVYFCASSLRPGQNTGELFFGEGSRLTVL.

The V gene is TRBV11-2, the J gene TRBJ2-7, with D unresolved. V lost 5 bases, J lost 0 bases, and 17 bases lay in between. The CDR3 runs 16 residues. CDR1 SGHAT and CDR2 FQNNGV come from the germline V gene. CDR3 amino acids: CASSPFRRATSYEQYF. The CDR3, as DNA: TGTGCCAGCAGCCCCTTTCGGCGAGCGACCTCCTACGAGCAGTACTTC.

This chain uses TRBV15 with TRBJ1-1; 10 nucleotides match TRBD1. Germline V CDR1 and CDR2: LNHNV, YYDKDF (reference sequence). V was clipped by 5 bases and J by 1 base; unmatched bases: 1. This CDR3 has 14 residues. CDR3 bases: TGTGCCACCAGCTGGGACAGGGGGAACACTGAAGCTTTCTTT. It is translated as CATSWDRGNTEAFF.

The chain uses TRBV3-1 (or the pseudogene TRBV3-2) and TRBJ2-7; D possibly corresponds to TRBD2 (5 bases). This CDR3 is built from 15 residues. Germline lookup yields CDR1 LGHDT and CDR2 YNNKEL (reference sequence). The CDR3 coding sequence is TGTGCTACGTCCCTCGGCCCTAGCCGAACCTACGAGCAGTACTTC. It codes for CATSLGPSRTYEQYF.

This chain links TRBV7-2 with TRBJ2-7; unclear D gene. The CDR3 loop spans 12 amino acids. The V end was cut by 0 bases, the J end by 7 bases, with 7 bases between. Germline V gene lookup returns CDR1 SGHTA and CDR2 FQGNSA. CDR3 residues: CASSLAPREQYF. CDR3 bases: TGTGCCAGCAGCTTAGCGCCCAGGGAGCAGTACTTC.

This sequence joins TRBV28 and TRBJ2-1; D uncertain. The germline V gene encodes CDR1 MDHEN and CDR2 SYDVKM. The CDR3 contains 16 residues. Trimming left V 6 bases short and J 0 bases short, with 15 bases between. CDR3 nucleotide sequence: TGTGCCAGCAGGGGATCCGGGCTCAGCTCCTACAATGAGCAGTTCTTC. Protein: CASRGSGLSSYNEQFF. Full variable domain (remainder filled in from reference TRBV28 and TRBJ2-1): DVKVTQSSRYLVKRTGEKVFLECVQDMDHENMFWYRQDPGLGLRLIYFSYDVKMKEKGDIPEGYSVSREKKERFSLILESASTNQTSMYLCASRGSGLSSYNEQFFGPGTRLTVL.

The chain combines TRBV10-1 with TRBJ1-1, with no clear D. Trimming cost V 0 bases and J 1 base, with 3 bases left between them. CDR3 length: 13 amino acids. CDR1 and CDR2 (germline): WNHNN, SYGVQD (reference sequence). The CDR3 nucleotides are TGCGCCAGCAGTGAGTCGGGGAACACTGAAGCTTTCTTT. This translates into CASSESGNTEAFF.

The chain recombines TRBV5-1 with TRBJ2-1; TRBD1 matches 10 bases. Trimming removed 5 bases from V and 10 bases from J; junction bases left unmatched: 9. The CDR3 is 14 amino acids. Germline lookup yields CDR1 SGHRS and CDR2 YFSETQ. This chain's CDR3 is CASRVGQGMGEQFF. The CDR3 DNA follows: TGCGCCAGCAGGGTGGGACAGGGGATGGGAGAGCAGTTCTTC.

The rearrangement joins TRBV27 to TRBJ2-1; TRBD2 matches at 10 bases. The junction had 10 bases not matched to a gene; V was cut back by 7 bases and J by 7 bases. The CDR3 is 15 amino acids. Germline lookup yields CDR1 MNHEY and CDR2 SMNVEV (reference sequence). The CDR3 DNA reads TGTGCCAGCATTTCGATAGGACTAGCGGAGAATGAGCAGTTCTTC. Protein: CASISIGLAENEQFF.